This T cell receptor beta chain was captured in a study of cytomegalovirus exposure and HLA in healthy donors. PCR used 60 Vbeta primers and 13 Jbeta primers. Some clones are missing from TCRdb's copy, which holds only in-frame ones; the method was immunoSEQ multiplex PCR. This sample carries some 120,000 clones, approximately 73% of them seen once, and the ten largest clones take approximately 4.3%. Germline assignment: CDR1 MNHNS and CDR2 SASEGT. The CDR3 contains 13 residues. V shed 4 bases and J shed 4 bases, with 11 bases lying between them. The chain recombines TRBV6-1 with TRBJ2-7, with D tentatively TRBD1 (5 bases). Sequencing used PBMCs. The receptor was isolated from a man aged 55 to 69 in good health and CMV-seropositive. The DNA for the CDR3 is TGTGCCAGCAGTGGCCAGGCAGGGTACGAGCAGTACTTC. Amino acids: CASSGQAGYEQYF.